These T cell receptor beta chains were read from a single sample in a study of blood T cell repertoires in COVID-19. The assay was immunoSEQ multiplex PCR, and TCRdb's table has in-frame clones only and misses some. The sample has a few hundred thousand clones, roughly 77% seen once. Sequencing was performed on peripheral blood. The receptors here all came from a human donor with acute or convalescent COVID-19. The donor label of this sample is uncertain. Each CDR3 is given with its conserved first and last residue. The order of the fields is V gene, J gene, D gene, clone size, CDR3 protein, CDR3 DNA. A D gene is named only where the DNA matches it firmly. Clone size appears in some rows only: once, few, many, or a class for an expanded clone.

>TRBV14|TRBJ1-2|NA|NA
CASSSQPRGYGYTF
TGTGCCAGCAGCTCCCAGCCCCGAGGCTATGGCTACACCTTC
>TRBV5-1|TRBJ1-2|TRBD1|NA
CASSLLGTGEAYGYTF
TGCGCCAGCAGCTTGCTTGGGACAGGGGAGGCTTATGGCTACACCTTC
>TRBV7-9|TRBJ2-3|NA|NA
CASSSNGIPTQYF
TGTGCCAGCAGCTCAAACGGGATCCCCACGCAGTATTTT
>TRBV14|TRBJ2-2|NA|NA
CASSRTSLLAANTGELFF
TGTGCCAGCAGCCGCACGAGCCTGTTAGCGGCGAACACCGGGGAGCTGTTTTTT
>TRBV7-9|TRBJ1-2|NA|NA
CASSLASWGYTF
TGTGCCAGCAGCTTAGCGAGCTGGGGCTACACCTTC
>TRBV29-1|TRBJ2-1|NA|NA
CSVRERASATSYNEQFF
TGCAGCGTGAGGGAACGGGCTAGCGCGACCTCCTACAATGAGCAGTTCTTC
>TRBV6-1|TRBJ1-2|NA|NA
CASSESLGLDYGYTF
TGTGCCAGCAGTGAAAGTTTGGGGCTCGACTATGGCTACACCTTC
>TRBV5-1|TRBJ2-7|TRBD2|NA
CASSPPGLTSEQYF
TGCGCCAGCAGCCCCCCGGGACTAACCTCCGAGCAGTACTTC
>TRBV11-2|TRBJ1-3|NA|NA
CASSLDTRSGNTIYF
TGTGCCAGCAGCTTAGACACGCGCTCTGGAAACACCATATATTTT
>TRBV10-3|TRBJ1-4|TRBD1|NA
CAISTGATNEKLFF
TGTGCCATCAGTACAGGGGCCACTAATGAAAAACTGTTTTTT
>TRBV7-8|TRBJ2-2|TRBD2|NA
CASSGSGGAWTGELFF
TGTGCCAGCAGCGGAAGCGGGGGGGCTTGGACCGGGGAGCTGTTTTTT
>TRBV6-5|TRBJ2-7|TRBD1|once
CASSYTGGRPLREQYF
TGTGCCAGCAGTTACACAGGGGGCAGGCCCCTTCGGGAGCAGTACTTC
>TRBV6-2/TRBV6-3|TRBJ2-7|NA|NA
CASSYTLTYEQYF
TGTGCCAGCAGTTACACTTTAACCTACGAGCAGTACTTC
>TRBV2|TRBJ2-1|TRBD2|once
CASSEFWTSADNEQFF
TGTGCCAGCAGTGAATTTTGGACTAGCGCCGACAATGAGCAGTTCTTC
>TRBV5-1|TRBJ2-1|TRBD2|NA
CASSRSGFAGESSYNEQFF
TGCGCCAGCAGTAGGAGTGGCTTTGCGGGAGAGAGCTCCTACAATGAGCAGTTCTTC
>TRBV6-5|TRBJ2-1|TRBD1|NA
CASRADRGRYNEQFF
TGTGCCAGCAGGGCAGACAGGGGGCGATACAATGAGCAGTTCTTC
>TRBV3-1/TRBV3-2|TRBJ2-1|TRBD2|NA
CASSLLAGENNEQFF
TGTGCCAGCAGCCTCCTAGCGGGTGAGAACAATGAGCAGTTCTTC
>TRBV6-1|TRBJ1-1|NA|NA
CASSEPYTGGTEAFF
TGTGCCAGCAGTGAACCATACACGGGTGGCACTGAAGCTTTCTTT
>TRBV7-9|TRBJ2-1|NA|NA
CASSSSWAGSSSYNEQFF
TGTGCCAGCAGCTCCTCATGGGCGGGGAGCTCTTCCTACAATGAGCAGTTCTTC
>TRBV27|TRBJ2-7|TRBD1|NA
CASRPGQPSYEQYF
TGTGCCAGCCGTCCGGGACAGCCATCCTACGAGCAGTACTTC